This TCR beta chain is from a study of blood T cell repertoires in COVID-19. Overall study: Specimens from acute and convalescent COVID-19 originated in the United States, Italy and Spain. T cells, B-cell-depleted T cells, or PBMCs provided the cDNA or gDNA that served as material.

In the authors' methods: Researchers report that nucleated cell counts were estimated from reference gene primer amplification. The assay was immunoSEQ multiplex PCR, and TCRdb's table has in-frame clones only and misses some. D and trimming were read from the DNA, whereas the V and J calls and clone size are those reported in that table. The sample has about 230,000 clones, approximately 80% seen once. CDR1 and CDR2 from the germline V gene are SNHLY and FYNNEI. The CDR3 length is 17 residues. Trimming took 7 bases from V and 0 from J; bases not matched to a gene: 6. The sequencing input was peripheral blood. This receptor was obtained from a woman aged 40 to 49 who had recovered from COVID-19. This chain connects TRBV2 to TRBJ2-1, with 13 positions matching TRBD2. The CDR3 sequence is CASTGLAGASSYNEQFF. CDR3 coding DNA: TGTGCCAGCACAGGACTAGCGGGGGCCTCCTCCTACAATGAGCAGTTCTTC.